The 27 T cell receptor beta chains reported below all come from one sample, sequenced in a study of blood T cell repertoires in COVID-19 (dated by TCRdb to about 2020). The library was generated by the immunoSEQ multiplex PCR assay. The clones in this table, taken by TCRdb from immuneACCESS, are in-frame only. Not every clone is retained; where verified, under half of the shortfall comes from an unresolved V gene, and the cause of the rest is unknown. This sample gives about 180,000 clones in total; roughly 88% of them show up just once. The ten top clones hold around 7% of the sample. The sequencing sample was made of peripheral blood. The receptors derive from a woman aged 40-49 years with COVID-19, enrolled during active disease.

The gene calls are TRBV12-2 and TRBJ1-4; the tabulated D call, TRBD1, remains unverified against the DNA. TRBV12-2 has pseudogene status. The CDR3 runs 16 residues. The CDR3 here is CASRLVIGDRGEKLFF. The CDR3 region has the DNA TGTGCAAGTCGCTTAGTGATCGGGGACAGGGGTGAAAAACTGTTTTTT.

V is TRBV4-1 and J is TRBJ2-7; tentative D call: TRBD1 (6 bases). V dropped 3 bases and J dropped 7 bases, with 13 bases sitting between them. Germline CDR1 MGHRA, CDR2 YSYEKL. This CDR3 region has 13 residues. As DNA, the CDR3 is TGCGCCAGCAGCCATGCCCTAGGGGGAGAGCAGTACTTC. This codes for CASSHALGGEQYF.

The chain has TRBV5-5 and TRBJ1-3, with a possible D match to TRBD1 (6 bases). Germline lookup yields CDR1 SGHKS and CDR2 YYEKEE (reference sequence). V was cut by 3 bases and J by 0 bases, with 10 bases left in between. The CDR3 loop spans 15 amino acids. CDR3 DNA sequence: TGTGCCAGCAGCTCCGGACAGAGCTCTGGAAACACCATATATTTT. Protein product: CASSSGQSSGNTIYF.

In DNA, the CDR3 is TGTGCCAGCAGCAGTTCGGGGGTTGAAGCTTTCTTT. It encodes CASSSSGVEAFF. This rearrangement joins TRBV6-5 to TRBJ1-1; the D gene is possibly TRBD1 (5 bases). Per the germline V gene, CDR1 is MNHEY and CDR2 is SVGAGI. Trimming removed 6 bases at V and 7 bases at J, with 12 bases between. CDR3 length: 12 residues.

The rearrangement links TRBV5-1 to TRBJ2-7; maybe TRBD2 (5 bases). The CDR3 loop spans 12 amino acids. Germline CDR1 and CDR2: SGHRS and YFSETQ. With 3 bases removed from V and 3 bases from J, the gap between germline ends came to 7 bases. As DNA, the CDR3 is TGCGCCAGCAGCTCCGAGGGCTACGAGCAGTACTTC. Its translation is CASSSEGYEQYF.

This clone was counted a single time. V gene TRBV19 combines with J gene TRBJ2-2; D call uncertain. The CDR3 contains 11 residues. V gave up 6 bases and J gave up 6 bases, with 5 bases separating them. Looked up from germline, CDR1 is LNHDA and CDR2 is SQIVND (reference sequence). The CDR3 nucleotides read TGTGCCAGTAGAACAGCCGGGGAGCTGTTTTTT. Amino acid sequence: CASRTAGELFF.

This chain connects TRBV11-2 to TRBJ1-2, with D maybe TRBD1 (5 bases). The germline V gene encodes CDR1 SGHAT and CDR2 FQNNGV. CDR3 length: 13 amino acids. V was shortened by 4 bases and J by 10 bases, with 16 bases between the two germline ends. The CDR3 region is CASSSPSGRVYTF. CDR3 DNA sequence: TGTGCCAGCAGCTCTCCCTCAGGGCGAGTCTACACCTTC.

The J gene is TRBJ1-2, the V gene TRBV6-5, with TRBD1 identical over 7 bases. Germline values: CDR1 MNHEY, CDR2 SVGAGI. Losses at the gene ends were 3 bases for V and 8 bases for J; bases not matched to a gene: 3. The CDR3 loop spans 12 amino acids. The CDR3 nucleotides are TGTGCCAGCAGTTATCGGACAGGAGGCTACACCTTC. Protein: CASSYRTGGYTF.

V is TRBV9 and J is TRBJ2-5; 10 bases fit TRBD2. CDR3 length: 15 amino acids. Unmatched junction bases numbered 7, after V lost 3 bases and J lost 5 bases. Germline V CDR1 and CDR2: SGDLS, YYNGEE. The CDR3 loop reads CASSGRAGGPETQYF. CDR3 in DNA: TGTGCCAGCAGCGGACGAGCGGGGGGGCCGGAGACCCAGTACTTC. Full variable domain (rest looked up from reference TRBV9 and TRBJ2-5): DSGVTQTPKHLITATGQRVTLRCSPRSGDLSVYWYQQSLDQGLQFLIQYYNGEERAKGNILERFSAQQFPDLHSELNLSSLELGDSALYFCASSGRAGGPETQYFGPGTRLLVL.

This clone was observed a few times. The chain joins TRBV9 to TRBJ1-1; D is possibly TRBD1 (6 bases). Germline CDR1 is SGDLS and CDR2 is YYNGEE. CDR3 length: 15 amino acids. V lost 2 bases, J lost 4 bases, and 15 bases lay in between. The CDR3 loop reads CASSVGHRATTEAFF. CDR3 DNA sequence: TGTGCCAGCAGCGTTGGGCACAGGGCTACCACTGAAGCTTTCTTT.

As to this clone: An end of the junction does not agree with germline; a read error may underlie this. The chain is built from TRBV19 and TRBJ2-7, with no clear D. The CDR3 is 13 residues long. Germline V gene data show CDR1 as LNHDA and CDR2 as SQIVND (reference sequence). The CDR3 nucleotides are TGTGCCAGTAGAACGACAAGCTCCTCCGAGCAGTACTTC. Translation gives CASRTTSSSEQYF.

The rearrangement links TRBV28 to TRBJ1-4; weak D call: TRBD1 (6 bases). CDR1 is MDHEN, CDR2 SYDVKM, per germline. The CDR3 extends over 15 amino acids. The V end lost 4 bases, the J end lost 0 bases, and 9 bases lay between the germline ends. CDR3 DNA: TGTGCCAGCAGTTACAGGGCTGCAACTAATGAAAAACTGTTTTTT. It yields the protein CASSYRAATNEKLFF.

V usage is TRBV4-1 and J usage is TRBJ1-2; D is undetermined. Germline loops: CDR1 MGHRA, CDR2 YSYEKL. The V gene lost 0 bases and the J gene lost 10 bases, with 12 bases spanning the gap. The CDR3 spans 13 residues. The CDR3 DNA reads TGCGCCAGCAGCCAAGATTTTACGCAGGCCTACACCTTC. Its translation is CASSQDFTQAYTF.

The V gene is TRBV13, the J gene TRBJ1-2, with unresolved D. V was pared by 4 bases and J by 7 bases, with 10 bases between. From germline, CDR1 is PRHDT and CDR2 FYEKMQ (reference sequence). This CDR3 is 12 amino acids long. In DNA, the CDR3 is TGTGCCAGCAGCTCCCAAGGGAGTGGCTACACCTTC. Translated: CASSSQGSGYTF.

The rearrangement joins TRBV29-1 to TRBJ1-1; D gene unclear. The CDR3 is 11 residues long. Germline CDR1 is SQVTM and CDR2 is ANQGSEA. V was pared by 7 bases and J by 3 bases, with 9 bases between. CDR3 sequence reads: CSERGDTEAFF. The CDR3 nucleotides read TGCAGCGAGAGAGGAGACACTGAAGCTTTCTTT.

The rearrangement links TRBV27 to TRBJ1-4; 9 bases agree with TRBD1. The CDR3 consists of 18 residues. Germline values: CDR1 MNHEY, CDR2 SMNVEV (reference sequence). The V gene end was trimmed by 3 bases and the J gene end by 8 bases; junction bases not matched to a gene: 16. CDR3 DNA: TGTGCCAGCAGTTTTATGCCCCCGTGGGACAGGGAAGAGGAAAAACTGTTTTTT. Its translation is CASSFMPPWDREEEKLFF. Full variable domain (rest looked up from reference TRBV27 and TRBJ1-4): EAQVTQNPRYLITVTGKKLTVTCSQNMNHEYMSWYRQDPGLGLRQIYYSMNVEVTDKGDVPEGYKVSRKEKRNFPLILESPSPNQTSLYFCASSFMPPWDREEEKLFFGSGTQLSVL.

The rearrangement joins TRBV6-4 to TRBJ2-3, with TRBD2 identical over 14 bases. CDR1 and CDR2 (germline): MRHNA, SNTAGT. This CDR3 has 15 residues. Trimming took 4 bases from V and 4 from J; bases not matched to a gene: 1. The CDR3 region is CASSGTSGRPDTQYF. In DNA, the CDR3 is TGTGCCAGCAGTGGGACTAGCGGGAGGCCAGATACGCAGTATTTT.

This clone was counted only a few times. J is TRBJ2-3 and V is TRBV9, with 14 bases identical to TRBD2. V shed 2 bases, J shed 5 bases, and the junction held 4 bases outside the gene matches. Germline CDR1 and CDR2: SGDLS and YYNGEE. The length of the CDR3 is 16 residues. CDR3 bases: TGTGCCAGCAGCGTTTCCGGGACTAGCGGGGGAGATACGCAGTATTTT. Translating gives CASSVSGTSGGDTQYF. Drawing the rest from reference TRBV9 and TRBJ2-3, the complete variable domain is DSGVTQTPKHLITATGQRVTLRCSPRSGDLSVYWYQQSLDQGLQFLIQYYNGEERAKGNILERFSAQQFPDLHSELNLSSLELGDSALYFCASSVSGTSGGDTQYFGPGTRLTVL.

Turning to this clone: Given a far larger clone just one base away, this is likely a sequencing read error. The gene calls are TRBV7-6 and TRBJ2-1, with D uncertain. CDR1 and CDR2 from the germline V gene are SGHVS and FNYEAQ. This CDR3 comprises 11 residues. In nucleotides, the CDR3 is TGTGCCAGCAGCTCCAACAATGAGCAGTTCTTC. Amino acids: CASSSNNEQFF.

The rearrangement joins TRBV10-2 to TRBJ1-6, with 11 bases aligning to TRBD1. The CDR3 sequence is 21 residues long. After removal of 4 bases from V and 0 bases from J, the junction contained 14 bases not matched to a gene. CDR1 and CDR2 (germline): WSHSY, SAAADI. CDR3 sequence (DNA): TGCGCCAGCAGTGCCATCCGATGGGGACAGGGGGTCTTCTCCTATAATTCACCCCTCCACTTT. It translates to CASSAIRWGQGVFSYNSPLHF.

The sample holds one count of this clone. V and J are TRBV11-2 and TRBJ2-3; TRBD2 agrees at 8 bases. Germline CDR1 and CDR2: SGHAT and FQNNGV. The length of the CDR3 is 15 residues. V trimming: 0 bases; J trimming: 3 bases; junction bases outside the gene matches: 2. CDR3: CASSLDRGRTDTQYF. The CDR3 nucleotides are TGTGCCAGCAGCTTAGATCGCGGGAGGACAGATACGCAGTATTTT.

CDR3 DNA sequence: TGTGCCATCAACCGAGCGACAGGCATGAACACTGAAGCTTTCTTT. Translating gives CAINRATGMNTEAFF. The rearrangement uses TRBV10-3 and TRBJ1-1; weak D call: TRBD1 (6 bases). CDR1 ENHRY and CDR2 SYGVKD come from the germline V gene. The CDR3 is 15 amino acids. V was cut by 7 bases and J by 0 bases, with 15 bases left in between.

V and J are TRBV7-3 and TRBJ2-3; D is perhaps TRBD2 (6 bases). Germline CDR1 reads SGHTA; CDR2 reads FQGTGA. The CDR3 has 16 residues. V gave up 5 bases and J gave up 3 bases, with 18 bases separating them. The CDR3 DNA sequence: TGTGCCAGCAGCCTGGATGGGGGGAGTTGGACAGATACGCAGTATTTT. Translating it yields CASSLDGGSWTDTQYF.

This rearrangement joins TRBV6-4 to TRBJ2-1, with TRBD2 as a possible D gene (6 bases). From germline, CDR1 is MRHNA and CDR2 SNTAGT. CDR3 size: 14 residues. Trimming removed 7 bases at V and 3 bases at J, with 13 bases between. CDR3: CASKEPGVYNEQFF. The CDR3, as DNA: TGTGCCAGCAAGGAACCGGGGGTCTACAATGAGCAGTTCTTC.

This chain uses TRBV14 with TRBJ2-5; D unresolved. This CDR3 spans 14 amino acids. V was clipped by 1 base and J by 5 bases, with 11 bases between them. The germline V gene encodes CDR1 SGHDN and CDR2 FVKESK. CDR3 DNA sequence: TGTGCCAGCAGCCAAGTAGGCATGAGGGAGACCCAGTACTTC. It yields the protein CASSQVGMRETQYF.

This clone was detected only a few times. The chain carries TRBV28 and TRBJ2-4; TRBD1 agrees at 10 bases. The CDR3 covers 14 residues. Germline-derived CDR1 and CDR2 are MDHEN and SYDVKM. Trimming removed 6 bases from V and 10 bases from J; junction bases left unmatched: 9. CDR3 sequence (DNA): TGTGCCAGCAGACAGCCGGGACAGGGGTCTATTCAGTACTTC. This gives the protein CASRQPGQGSIQYF. The whole variable domain, filled in from reference TRBV28 and TRBJ2-4, reads DVKVTQSSRYLVKRTGEKVFLECVQDMDHENMFWYRQDPGLGLRLIYFSYDVKMKEKGDIPEGYSVSREKKERFSLILESASTNQTSMYLCASRQPGQGSIQYFGAGTRLSVL.

This chain connects TRBV12-3 or TRBV12-4 to TRBJ1-5; D ambiguous. Trimming took 2 bases from V and 7 from J, leaving 9 bases between them. CDR3 length equals 13 residues. The CDR3 bases are TGTGCCAGCAGTTTACGCGAAGCCCAGCCCCAGCATTTT. Amino acid sequence: CASSLREAQPQHF.